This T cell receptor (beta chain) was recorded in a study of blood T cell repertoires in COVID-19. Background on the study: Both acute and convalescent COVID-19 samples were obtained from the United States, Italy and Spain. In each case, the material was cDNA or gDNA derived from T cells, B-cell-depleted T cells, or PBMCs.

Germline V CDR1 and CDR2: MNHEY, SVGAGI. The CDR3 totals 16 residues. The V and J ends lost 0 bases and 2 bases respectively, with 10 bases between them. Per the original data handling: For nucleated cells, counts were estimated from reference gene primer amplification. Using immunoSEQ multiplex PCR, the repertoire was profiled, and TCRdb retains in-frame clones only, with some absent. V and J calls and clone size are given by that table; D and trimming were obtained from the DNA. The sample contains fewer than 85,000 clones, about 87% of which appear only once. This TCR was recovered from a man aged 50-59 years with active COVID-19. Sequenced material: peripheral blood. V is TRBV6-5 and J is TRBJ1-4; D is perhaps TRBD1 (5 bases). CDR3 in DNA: TGTGCCAGCAGTTACTCGGGGCCGGTCACTAATGAAAAACTGTTTTTT. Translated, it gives CASSYSGPVTNEKLFF.